Sequencing of this T cell receptor (beta chain) was carried out in a study of shared clonotypes between healthy human individuals. Whole-study findings and limits: Generation of non-shared clonotypes was less probable than generation of clonotypes shared by all four donors. Deeper or shallower sequencing was expected to change how clonotypes are shared among donors.

The germline gives CDR1 SGHTA, CDR2 FQGNSA. This CDR3 contains 17 residues. V dropped 5 bases and J dropped 4; count of bases not matched to a gene: 16. Note on this clone: Its antigen is unidentified.

The naive CD8 fraction comprised CD45RO-negative cells positively selected for CCR7 and excluded terminally differentiated effector memory CD45RA+ cells. Execution of the assay was at deep level. Each PCR replicate from the sorted subsets contained about 180 ng DNA, which is roughly 33,000 T cell genomes. TCRdb's copy holds only in-frame clones and misses some; the assay was immunoSEQ multiplex PCR. The sample carries about 750,000 clones, 85% to 95% recorded once. This TCR came from a man aged 25 to 45 in good health. The sample consisted of naive CD8+ T cells sorted from blood. V is TRBV7-2 and J is TRBJ1-2, with 7 bases identical to TRBD1. The CDR3 loop is CASSQTAGQVGGYGYTF. In DNA form, the CDR3 reads TGTGCCAGCAGCCAAACGGCAGGACAGGTCGGTGGCTATGGCTACACCTTC.